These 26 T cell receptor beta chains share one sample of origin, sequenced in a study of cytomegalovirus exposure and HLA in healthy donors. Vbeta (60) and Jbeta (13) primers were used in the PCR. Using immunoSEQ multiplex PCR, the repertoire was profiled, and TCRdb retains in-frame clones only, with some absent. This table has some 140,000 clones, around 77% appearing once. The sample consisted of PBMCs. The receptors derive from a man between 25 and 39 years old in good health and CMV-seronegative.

The CDR3: CASSDRSGIAYEQYF. For the CDR3, the DNA is TGTGCCAGCAGTGATCGAAGCGGGATCGCCTACGAGCAGTACTTC. This chain uses TRBV25-1 with TRBJ2-7; TRBD2 matches at 7 bases. The germline gives CDR1 MGHDK, CDR2 SYGVNS. CDR3 length: 15 residues. After removal of 3 bases from V and 2 bases from J, the junction contained 7 bases not matched to a gene.

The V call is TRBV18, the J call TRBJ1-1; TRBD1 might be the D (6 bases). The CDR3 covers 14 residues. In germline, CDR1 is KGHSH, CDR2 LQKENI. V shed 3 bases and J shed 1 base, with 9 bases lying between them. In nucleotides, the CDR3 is TGTGCCAGCTCACCGACAGGCTCGAACACTGAAGCTTTCTTT. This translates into CASSPTGSNTEAFF.

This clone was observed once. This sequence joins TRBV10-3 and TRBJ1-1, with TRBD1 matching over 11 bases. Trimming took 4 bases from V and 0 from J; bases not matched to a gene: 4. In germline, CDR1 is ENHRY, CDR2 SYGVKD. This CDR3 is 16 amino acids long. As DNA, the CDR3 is TGTGCCATCAGTGGGGGACAGGGGGGTATGAACACTGAAGCTTTCTTT. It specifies CAISGGQGGMNTEAFF.

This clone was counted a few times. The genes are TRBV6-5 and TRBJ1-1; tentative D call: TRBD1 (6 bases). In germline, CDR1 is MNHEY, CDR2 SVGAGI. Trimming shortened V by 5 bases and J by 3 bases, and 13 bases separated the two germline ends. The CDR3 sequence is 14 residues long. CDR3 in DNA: TGTGCCAGCAGTGAAGGGGGGGGCCACACTGAAGCTTTCTTT. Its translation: CASSEGGGHTEAFF.

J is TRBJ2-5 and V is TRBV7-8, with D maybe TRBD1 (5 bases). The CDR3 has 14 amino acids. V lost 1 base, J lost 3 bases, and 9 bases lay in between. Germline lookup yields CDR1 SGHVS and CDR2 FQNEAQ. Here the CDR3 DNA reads TGTGCCAGCAGCTTAGGGACGGACAAAGAGACCCAGTACTTC. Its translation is CASSLGTDKETQYF.

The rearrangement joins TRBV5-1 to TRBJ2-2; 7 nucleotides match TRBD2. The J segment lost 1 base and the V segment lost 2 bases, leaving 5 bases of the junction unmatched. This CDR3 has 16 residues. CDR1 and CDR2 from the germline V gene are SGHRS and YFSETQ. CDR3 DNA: TGCGCCAGCAGCTTACGGGAGGCGGGGAACACCGGGGAGCTGTTTTTT. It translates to CASSLREAGNTGELFF.

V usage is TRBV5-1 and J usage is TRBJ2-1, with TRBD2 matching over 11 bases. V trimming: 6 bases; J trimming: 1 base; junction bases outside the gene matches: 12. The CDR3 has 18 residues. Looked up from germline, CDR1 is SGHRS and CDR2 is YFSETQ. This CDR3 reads CASTLGRGLAASYNEQFF. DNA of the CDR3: TGCGCCAGCACCCTGGGACGGGGACTAGCGGCTTCCTACAATGAGCAGTTCTTC.

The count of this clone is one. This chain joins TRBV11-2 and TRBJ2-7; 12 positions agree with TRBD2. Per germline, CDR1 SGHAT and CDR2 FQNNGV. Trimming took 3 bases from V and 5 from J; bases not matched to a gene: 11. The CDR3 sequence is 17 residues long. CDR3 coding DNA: TGTGCCAGCAGCTTTCTAGCGGGAGGGCCTTTGGGGCACGAGCAGTACTTC. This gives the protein CASSFLAGGPLGHEQYF. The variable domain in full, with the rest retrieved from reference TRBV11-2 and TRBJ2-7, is EAGVAQSPRYKIIEKRQSVAFWCNPISGHATLYWYQQILGQGPKLLIQFQNNGVVDDSQLPKDRFSAERLKGVDSTLKIQPAKLEDSAVYLCASSFLAGGPLGHEQYFGPGTRLTVT.

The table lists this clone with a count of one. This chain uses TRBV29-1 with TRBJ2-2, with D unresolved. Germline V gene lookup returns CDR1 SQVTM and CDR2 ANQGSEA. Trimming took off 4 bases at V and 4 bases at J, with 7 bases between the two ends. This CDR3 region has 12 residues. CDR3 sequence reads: CSVVAVTGELFF. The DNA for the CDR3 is TGCAGCGTTGTGGCGGTCACCGGGGAGCTGTTTTTT.

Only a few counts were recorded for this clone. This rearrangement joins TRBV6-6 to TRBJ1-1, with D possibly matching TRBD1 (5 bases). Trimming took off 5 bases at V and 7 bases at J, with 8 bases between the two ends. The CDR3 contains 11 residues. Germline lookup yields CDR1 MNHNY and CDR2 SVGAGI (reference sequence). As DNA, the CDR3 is TGTGCCAGCAGTCAGGGTAGTGAAGCTTTCTTT. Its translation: CASSQGSEAFF.

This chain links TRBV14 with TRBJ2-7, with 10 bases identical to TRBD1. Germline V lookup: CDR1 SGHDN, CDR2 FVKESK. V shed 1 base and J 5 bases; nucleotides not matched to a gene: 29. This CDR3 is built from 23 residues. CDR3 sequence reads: CASSQGEPGQGTSGGDRRDEQYF. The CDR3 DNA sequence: TGTGCCAGCAGCCAAGGGGAACCGGGACAGGGGACAAGCGGGGGCGACCGAAGGGACGAGCAGTACTTC.

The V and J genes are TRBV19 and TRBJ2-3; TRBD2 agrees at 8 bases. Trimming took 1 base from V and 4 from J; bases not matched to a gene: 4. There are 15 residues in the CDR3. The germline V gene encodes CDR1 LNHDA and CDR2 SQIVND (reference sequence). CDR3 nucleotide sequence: TGTGCCAGTAGTATAGTAGCGGGGTACCCAGATACGCAGTATTTT. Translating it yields CASSIVAGYPDTQYF.

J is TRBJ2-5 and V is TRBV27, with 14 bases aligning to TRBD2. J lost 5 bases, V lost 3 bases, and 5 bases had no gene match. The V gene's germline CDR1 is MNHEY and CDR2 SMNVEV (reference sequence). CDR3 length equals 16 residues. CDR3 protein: CASSFGTSGSRETQYF. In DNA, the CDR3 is TGTGCCAGCAGTTTCGGGACTAGCGGGAGTCGGGAGACCCAGTACTTC.

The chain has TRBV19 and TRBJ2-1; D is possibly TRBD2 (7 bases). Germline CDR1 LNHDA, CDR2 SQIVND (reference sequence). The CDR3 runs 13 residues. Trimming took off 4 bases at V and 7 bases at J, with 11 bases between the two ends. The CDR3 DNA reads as TGTGCCAGTAGTAAGGGGAGGGGGAATGAGCAGTTCTTC. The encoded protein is CASSKGRGNEQFF.

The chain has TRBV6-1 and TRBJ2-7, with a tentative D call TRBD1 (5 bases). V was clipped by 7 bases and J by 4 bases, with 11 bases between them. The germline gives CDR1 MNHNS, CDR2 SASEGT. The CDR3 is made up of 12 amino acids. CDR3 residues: CASTYRIYEQYF. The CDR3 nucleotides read TGTGCCAGCACTTACAGGATATACGAGCAGTACTTC.

In nucleotides, the CDR3 is TGTGCCTGGACAGGGGGAAGTGATGGCTACACCTTC. This codes for CAWTGGSDGYTF. This chain links TRBV30 with TRBJ1-2, with 7 positions matching TRBD1. V was clipped by 4 bases and J by 6 bases; unmatched bases: 5. Germline CDR1 reads GTSNPN; CDR2 reads SVGIG (reference sequence). The CDR3 is 12 residues long.

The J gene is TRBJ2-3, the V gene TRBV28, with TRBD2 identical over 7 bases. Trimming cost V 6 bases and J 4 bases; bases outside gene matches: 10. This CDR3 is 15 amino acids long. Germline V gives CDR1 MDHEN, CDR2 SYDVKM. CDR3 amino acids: CASSPGSGNSDTQYF. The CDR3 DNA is TGTGCCAGCAGCCCGGGGAGCGGGAACTCAGATACGCAGTATTTT.

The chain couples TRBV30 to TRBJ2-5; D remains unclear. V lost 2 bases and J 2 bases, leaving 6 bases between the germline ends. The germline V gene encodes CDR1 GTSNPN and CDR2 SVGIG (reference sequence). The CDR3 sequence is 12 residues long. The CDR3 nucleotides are TGTGCCTGGAGTTTGCAGCAAGAGACCCAGTACTTC. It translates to CAWSLQQETQYF.

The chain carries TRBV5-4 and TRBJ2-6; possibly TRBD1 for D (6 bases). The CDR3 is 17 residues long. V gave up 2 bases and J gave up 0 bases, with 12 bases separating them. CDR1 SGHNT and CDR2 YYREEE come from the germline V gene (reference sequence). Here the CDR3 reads CASSFRTDSSGANVLTF. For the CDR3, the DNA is TGTGCCAGCAGCTTCCGGACAGATAGCTCTGGGGCCAACGTCCTGACTTTC.

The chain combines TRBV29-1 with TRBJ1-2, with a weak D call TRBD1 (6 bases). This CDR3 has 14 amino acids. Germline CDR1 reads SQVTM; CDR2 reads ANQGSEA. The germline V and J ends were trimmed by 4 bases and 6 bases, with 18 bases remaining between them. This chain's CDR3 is CSVVKGHLGDGYTF. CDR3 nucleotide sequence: TGCAGCGTTGTAAAGGGACATTTAGGGGATGGCTACACCTTC.

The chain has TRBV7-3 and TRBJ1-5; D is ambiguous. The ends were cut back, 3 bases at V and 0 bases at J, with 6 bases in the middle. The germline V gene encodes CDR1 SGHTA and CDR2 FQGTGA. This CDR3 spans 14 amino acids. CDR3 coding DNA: TGTGCCAGCAGCTTGAGGTATAGCAATCAGCCCCAGCATTTT. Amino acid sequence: CASSLRYSNQPQHF.

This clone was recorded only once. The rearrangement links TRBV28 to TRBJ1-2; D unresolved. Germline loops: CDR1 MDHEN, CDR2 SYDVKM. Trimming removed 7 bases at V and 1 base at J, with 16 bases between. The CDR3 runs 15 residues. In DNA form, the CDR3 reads TGTGCCAGCACCCCCGGGGAGCTACTTAACTATGGCTACACCTTC. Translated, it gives CASTPGELLNYGYTF.

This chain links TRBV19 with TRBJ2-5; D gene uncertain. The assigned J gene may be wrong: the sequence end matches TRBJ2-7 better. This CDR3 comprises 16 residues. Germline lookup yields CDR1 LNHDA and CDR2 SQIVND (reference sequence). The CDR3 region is CASSINNYSPIYEQYF. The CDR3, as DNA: TGTGCCAGTAGTATTAATAACTACTCGCCAATCTACGAGCAGTACTTC.

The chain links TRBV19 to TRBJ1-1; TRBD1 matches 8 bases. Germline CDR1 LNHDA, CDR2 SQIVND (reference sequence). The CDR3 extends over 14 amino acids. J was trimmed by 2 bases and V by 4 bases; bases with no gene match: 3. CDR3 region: CASSTGQGNTEAFF. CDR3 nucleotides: TGTGCCAGTAGTACCGGACAGGGAAACACTGAAGCTTTCTTT.

The CDR3 DNA is TGTGCCAGCACGACAGGGTACCTCTCTGAGGGCTACACCTTC. Protein sequence: CASTTGYLSEGYTF. V usage is TRBV6-1 and J usage is TRBJ1-2; 7 bases are shared with TRBD1. Germline assignment: CDR1 MNHNS and CDR2 SASEGT. The CDR3 has 14 residues. Germline trimming cut 7 bases from V and 8 bases from J; bases unmatched to any gene: 13.

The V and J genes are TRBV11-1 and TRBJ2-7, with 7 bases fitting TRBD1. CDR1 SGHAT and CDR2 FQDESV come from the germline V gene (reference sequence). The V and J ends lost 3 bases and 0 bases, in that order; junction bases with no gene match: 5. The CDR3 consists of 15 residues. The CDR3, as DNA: TGTGCCAGCAGCTTTTTAGGGGACAGCTCCTACGAGCAGTACTTC. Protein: CASSFLGDSSYEQYF.